The clone carrying this T cell receptor (beta chain) came up a few times. Its antigen remains unknown. No ophthalmopathy progression within 18 months constituted stable Graves' hyperthyroidism. Newly diagnosed hyperthyroidism patients aged 18 to 65 years had disease lasting under 2 months. Fresh peripheral blood, approximately 10 ml, was the source of the PBMCs. The CDR3 has 12 amino acids. V lost 6 bases to trimming and J lost 1 base; unmatched junction nucleotides: 2. The germline gives CDR1 DFQATT, CDR2 SNEGSKA (reference sequence). The sample is drawn from a study of T cells in Graves' hyperthyroidism and ophthalmopathy. General observations from the study: Ophthalmopathy and stable hyperthyroidism were separated by a 13 V-J model.

Amplified TCR beta CDR3 regions came from RNA transcripts. Researchers ran a first-round RT-PCR on the TCR CDR3 using the HTBI primer set. TCRdb reanalysed the multiplex PCR reads using MiXCR and keeps one entry per CDR3 protein. The sample has 400,000 to 550,000 distinct CDR3 sequences; roughly an eighth are singletons. Sequencing used blood. This clonotype was sampled from a young woman with Graves' hyperthyroidism. The chain joins TRBV20-1 to TRBJ1-1; 7 bases are a match to TRBD1. CDR3 in DNA: TGCAGTGCAGGGACAGCGAACACTGAAGCTTTCTTT. Protein sequence: CSAGTANTEAFF.